This TCR beta chain was sequenced in a study of T cell clonality in common variable immunodeficiency. This table comes from immunoSEQ multiplex PCR, and its TCRdb copy is limited to in-frame clones, with some not included. The repertoire yields about 52,000 clones, none seen only once; the top ten contain approximately 1.9%. This clone has ten or more counts. Antigen specificity is unknown. The sequenced fragment ends 3 residues before the CDR3 boundary, so the rest is inferred from the germline J gene. Study outcomes and limitations: CVID subjects shared fewer TCRbeta clones than healthy controls did. CVID patient heterogeneity limited repertoire-clinical complication correlations.

Both groups were predominantly of Caucasian heritage. Each donor provided roughly 4.5 to 8.5 ml of heparinized whole blood. The CDR3 length is 14 residues. The V and J ends lost 0 bases and 6 bases respectively, with 8 bases between them. Germline CDR1 and CDR2: MNHEY and SVGEGT. The sample taken for sequencing was peripheral blood mononuclear cells. V and J are TRBV6-2 or TRBV6-3 and TRBJ1-4; D may be TRBD1 (5 bases). The origin of this receptor is a person aged 18 to 75 in good health. Incomplete CDR3 DNA: TGTGCCAGCAGTTACTCTGGGGCGGATGAAAAA. Amino acids: CASSYSGADEK. The whole CDR3 protein reads CASSYSGADEKLFF.